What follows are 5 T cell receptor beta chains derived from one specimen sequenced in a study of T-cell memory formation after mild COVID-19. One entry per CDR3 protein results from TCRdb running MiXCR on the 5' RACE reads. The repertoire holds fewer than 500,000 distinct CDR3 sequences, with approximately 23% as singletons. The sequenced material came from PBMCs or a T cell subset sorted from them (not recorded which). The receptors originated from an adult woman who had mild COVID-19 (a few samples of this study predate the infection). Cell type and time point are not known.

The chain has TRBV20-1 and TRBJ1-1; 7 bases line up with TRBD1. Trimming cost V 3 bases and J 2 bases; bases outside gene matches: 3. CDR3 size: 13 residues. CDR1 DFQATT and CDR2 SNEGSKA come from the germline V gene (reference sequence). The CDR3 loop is CSASRGPNTEAFF. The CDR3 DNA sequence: TGCAGTGCTAGTAGGGGGCCCAACACTGAAGCTTTCTTT.

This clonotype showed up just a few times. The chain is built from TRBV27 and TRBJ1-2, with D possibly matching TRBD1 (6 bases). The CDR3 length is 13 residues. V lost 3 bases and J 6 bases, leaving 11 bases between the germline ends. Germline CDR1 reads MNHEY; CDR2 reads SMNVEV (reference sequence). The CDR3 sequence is CASSLPRGDGYTF. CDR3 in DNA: TGTGCCAGCAGTTTGCCCAGGGGAGATGGCTACACCTTC.

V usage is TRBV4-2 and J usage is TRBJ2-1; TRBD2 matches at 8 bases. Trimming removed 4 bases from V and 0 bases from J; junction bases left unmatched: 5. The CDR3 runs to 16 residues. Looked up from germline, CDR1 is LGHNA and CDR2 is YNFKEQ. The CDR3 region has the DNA TGTGCCAGCAGCCGTAGCGGGGTTAGCTCCTACAATGAGCAGTTCTTC. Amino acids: CASSRSGVSSYNEQFF.

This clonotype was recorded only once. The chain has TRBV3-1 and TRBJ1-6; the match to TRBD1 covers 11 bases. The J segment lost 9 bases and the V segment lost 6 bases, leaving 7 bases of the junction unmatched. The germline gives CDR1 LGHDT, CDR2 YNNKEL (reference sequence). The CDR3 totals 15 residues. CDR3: CASRNSGTGGSPLHF. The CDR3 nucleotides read TGTGCCAGCAGAAATTCCGGGACAGGGGGTTCACCCCTCCACTTT.

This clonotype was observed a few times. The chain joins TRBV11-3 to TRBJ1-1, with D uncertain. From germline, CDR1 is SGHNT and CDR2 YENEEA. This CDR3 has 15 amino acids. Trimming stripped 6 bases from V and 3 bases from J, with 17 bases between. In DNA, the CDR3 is TGTGCCAGCAGTCGTGAGGGCCCCGGGGACACTGAAGCTTTCTTT. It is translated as CASSREGPGDTEAFF. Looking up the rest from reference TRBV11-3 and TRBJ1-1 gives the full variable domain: EAGVVQSPRYKIIEKKQPVAFWCNPISGHNTLYWYLQNLGQGPELLIRYENEEAVDDSQLPKDRFSAERLKGVDSTLKIQPAELGDSAVYLCASSREGPGDTEAFFGQGTRLTVV.